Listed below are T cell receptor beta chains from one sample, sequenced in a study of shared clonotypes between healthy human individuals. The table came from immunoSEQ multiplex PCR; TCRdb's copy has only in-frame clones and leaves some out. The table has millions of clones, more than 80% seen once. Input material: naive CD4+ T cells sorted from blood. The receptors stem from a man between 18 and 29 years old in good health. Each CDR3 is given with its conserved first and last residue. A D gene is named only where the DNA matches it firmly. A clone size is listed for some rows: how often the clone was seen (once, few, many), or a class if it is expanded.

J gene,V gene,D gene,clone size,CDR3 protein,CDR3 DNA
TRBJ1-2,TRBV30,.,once,CAWRFTQLVGGYTF,TGTGCCTGGAGATTTACACAGTTAGTAGGTGGCTACACCTTC
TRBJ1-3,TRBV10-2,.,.,CASSEWRAGNTIYF,TGCGCCAGCAGTGAGTGGAGGGCTGGAAACACCATATATTTT
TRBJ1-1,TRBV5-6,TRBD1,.,CASSLPGTANTEAFF,TGTGCCAGCAGCCTCCCCGGGACAGCTAACACTGAAGCTTTCTTT
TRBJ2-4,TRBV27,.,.,CASRPEVSGLTKNIQYF,TGTGCCAGCAGGCCGGAGGTATCGGGGCTTACCAAAAACATTCAGTACTTC
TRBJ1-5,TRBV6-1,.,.,CASSPVGDQPQHF,TGTGCCAGCAGTCCGGTCGGGGATCAGCCCCAGCATTTT
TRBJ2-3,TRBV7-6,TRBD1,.,CASSLGGTGLTDTQYF,TGTGCCAGCAGCTTAGGGGGGACAGGGCTCACAGATACGCAGTATTTT
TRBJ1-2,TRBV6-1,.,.,CASSETTGYYGYTF,TGTGCCAGCAGTGAAACGACAGGTTACTATGGCTACACCTTC
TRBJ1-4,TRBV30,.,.,CAGGVNEKLFF,TGTGCCGGGGGCGTTAATGAAAAACTGTTTTTT
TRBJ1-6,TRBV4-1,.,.,CASSQVGTNSPLHF,TGCGCCAGCAGCCAAGTTGGAACCAATTCACCCCTCCACTTT
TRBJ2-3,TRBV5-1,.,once,CASSQIPPTDTQYF,TGCGCCAGCAGCCAAATACCGCCCACAGATACGCAGTATTTT
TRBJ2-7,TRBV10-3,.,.,CAISEGSYEQYF,TGTGCCATCAGTGAGGGATCCTACGAGCAGTACTTC
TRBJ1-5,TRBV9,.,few,CASSPGQINQPQHF,TGTGCCAGCAGCCCAGGACAGATCAATCAGCCCCAGCATTTT
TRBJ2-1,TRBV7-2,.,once,CASSFVGGYNEQFF,TGTGCCAGCAGCTTTGTAGGGGGGTACAATGAGCAGTTCTTC
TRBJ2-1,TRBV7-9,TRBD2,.,CASNLAGVYNEQFF,TGTGCCAGCAACCTAGCGGGAGTTTACAATGAGCAGTTCTTC
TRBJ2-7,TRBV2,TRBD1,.,CASSRLGQGTNEQYF,TGTGCCAGCAGCAGACTTGGACAGGGCACAAACGAGCAGTACTTC
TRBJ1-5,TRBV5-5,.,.,CASSLGVVSNQPQHF,TGTGCCAGCAGCTTGGGGGTCGTTAGCAATCAGCCCCAGCATTTT
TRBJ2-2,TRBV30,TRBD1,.,CAWSLTGWGTGELFF,TGTGCCTGGAGCTTGACAGGGTGGGGCACCGGGGAGCTGTTTTTT
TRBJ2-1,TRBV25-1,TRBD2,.,CASTESGTSFNEQFF,TGTGCCAGCACCGAATCCGGGACTAGCTTCAATGAGCAGTTCTTC
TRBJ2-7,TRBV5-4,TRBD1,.,CASSLESSWTGRNYEQYF,TGTGCCAGCAGCTTGGAGTCTAGTTGGACAGGGCGCAACTACGAGCAGTACTTC
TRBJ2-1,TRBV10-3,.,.,CAISDARGRYNEQFF,TGTGCCATCAGTGATGCTCGCGGCCGCTACAATGAGCAGTTCTTC
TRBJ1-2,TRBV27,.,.,CASSLSFTANYGYTF,TGTGCCAGCAGTTTATCGTTCACGGCTAACTATGGCTACACCTTC
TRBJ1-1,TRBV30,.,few,CAGERSAEAFF,TGTGCCGGTGAGCGGTCAGCTGAAGCTTTCTTT
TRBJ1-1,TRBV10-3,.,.,CAISGNQNTEAFF,TGTGCCATCAGTGGAAACCAGAACACTGAAGCTTTCTTT
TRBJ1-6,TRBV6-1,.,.,CASSNGQRNSPLHF,TGTGCCAGCAGTAATGGACAGAGGAATTCACCCCTCCACTTT
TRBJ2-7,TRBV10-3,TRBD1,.,CAISKGQTYEQYF,TGTGCCATCTCGAAGGGACAGACCTACGAGCAGTACTTC
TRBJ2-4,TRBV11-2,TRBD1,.,CASSFQQGTAKNIQYF,TGTGCCAGCAGCTTCCAACAGGGGACGGCCAAAAACATTCAGTACTTC
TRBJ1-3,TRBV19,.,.,CASSMQSGNTIYF,TGTGCCAGTAGTATGCAGTCGGGAAACACCATATATTTT
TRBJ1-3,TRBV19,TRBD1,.,CASSNPGGVSGNTIYF,TGTGCCAGTAGTAACCCAGGGGGTGTCTCTGGAAACACCATATATTTT
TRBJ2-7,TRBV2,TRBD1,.,CATNRDRAIYEQYF,TGTGCCACTAACCGGGACAGGGCGATCTACGAGCAGTACTTC
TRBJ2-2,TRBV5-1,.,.,CASSFYGELFF,TGCGCCAGCAGCTTTTACGGGGAGCTGTTTTTT
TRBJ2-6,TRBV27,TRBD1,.,CASQAAGGSGANVLTF,TGTGCCAGCCAAGCAGCAGGGGGCTCTGGGGCCAACGTCCTGACTTTC
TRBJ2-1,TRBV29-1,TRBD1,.,CSGRTGASSYNEQFF,TGCAGCGGCAGGACAGGGGCTAGCTCCTACAATGAGCAGTTCTTC
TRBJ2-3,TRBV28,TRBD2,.,CASSFSPGLAGGPNTDTQYF,TGTGCCAGCAGTTTCTCCCCAGGACTAGCGGGGGGGCCGAACACAGATACGCAGTATTTT
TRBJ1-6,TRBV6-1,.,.,CASTWGISPLHF,TGTGCCAGCACTTGGGGAATTTCACCCCTCCACTTT
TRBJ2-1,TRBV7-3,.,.,CASSLFRADNEQFF,TGTGCCAGCAGCTTATTCCGGGCGGACAATGAGCAGTTCTTC
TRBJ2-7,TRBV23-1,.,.,CASSQLRGGSPGRQYF,TGCGCCAGCAGTCAATTGCGAGGGGGATCCCCGGGTCGGCAGTACTTC
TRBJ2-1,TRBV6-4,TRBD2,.,CASSDSPGLALFF,TGTGCCAGCAGTGACTCACCGGGACTAGCGCTGTTCTTC
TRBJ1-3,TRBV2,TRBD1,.,CASRRTGGEGNTIYF,TGTGCCAGCAGGAGGACAGGGGGCGAAGGAAACACCATATATTTT
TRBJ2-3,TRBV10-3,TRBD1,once,CAISGTGSAASTDTQYF,TGTGCCATCAGTGGGACAGGTAGCGCGGCTAGCACAGATACGCAGTATTTT
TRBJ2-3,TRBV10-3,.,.,CATGDSNRGPDTQYF,TGTGCCACCGGGGACTCCAACAGAGGGCCAGATACGCAGTATTTT
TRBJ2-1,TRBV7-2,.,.,CASSLNQGGVYNEQFF,TGTGCCAGCAGCTTAAATCAGGGCGGAGTCTACAATGAGCAGTTCTTC
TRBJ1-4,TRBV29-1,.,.,CSVATNEKLFF,TGCAGCGTTGCTACTAATGAAAAACTGTTTTTT
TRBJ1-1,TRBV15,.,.,CATSREVDTEAFF,TGTGCCACCAGCAGAGAAGTTGACACTGAAGCTTTCTTT
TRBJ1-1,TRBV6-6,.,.,CASSYAGENTEAFF,TGTGCCAGCAGTTACGCAGGAGAGAACACTGAAGCTTTCTTT
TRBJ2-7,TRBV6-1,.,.,CASSGYHRVYDEQYF,TGTGCCAGCAGTGGCTACCACAGGGTATACGACGAGCAGTACTTC
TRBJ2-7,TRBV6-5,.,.,CASSGEYEQYF,TGTGCCAGTTCGGGGGAGTACGAGCAGTACTTC
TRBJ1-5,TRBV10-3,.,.,CAISQISNQPQHF,TGTGCCATCTCCCAGATTAGCAATCAGCCCCAGCATTTT
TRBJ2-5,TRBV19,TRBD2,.,CASSIIASGGSETQYF,TGTGCCAGTAGTATAATAGCCTCGGGAGGGTCTGAGACCCAGTACTTC
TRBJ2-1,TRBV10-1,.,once,CASSPGVYNEQFF,TGCGCCAGCAGTCCGGGGGTATACAATGAGCAGTTCTTC
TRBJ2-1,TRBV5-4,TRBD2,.,CASSLGGTTFNEQFF,TGTGCCAGCAGCTTGGGGGGGACTACATTCAATGAGCAGTTCTTC